This TCR beta chain stems from a study of blood T cell repertoires in COVID-19. Study as a whole: The United States, Italy and Spain provided the acute and convalescent COVID-19 samples. PBMCs, B-cell-depleted T cells, or T cells were the source of the cDNA or gDNA that made up the material.

How the authors handled the data: Using reference gene primer amplification, nucleated cell counts were estimated. Method: immunoSEQ multiplex PCR; TCRdb's copy keeps in-frame clones and lacks some. The DNA was the basis for D and trimming; V, J and clone size are from that table. The sample includes under 85,000 clones, approximately 90% of them seen just once. V dropped 4 bases and J dropped 2; count of bases not matched to a gene: 2. Germline V gene sequence: CDR1 MNHEY, CDR2 SVGAGI. The CDR3 has 15 residues. Sequencing input: peripheral blood. This TCR derives from a woman aged 80 or older with active or convalescent COVID-19. The chain uses TRBV6-5 and TRBJ2-7, with 13 bases fitting TRBD2. The CDR3 DNA reads TGTGCCAGCAGTTCCGGACTAGCGGGGGCCTACGAGCAGTACTTC. As protein: CASSSGLAGAYEQYF.